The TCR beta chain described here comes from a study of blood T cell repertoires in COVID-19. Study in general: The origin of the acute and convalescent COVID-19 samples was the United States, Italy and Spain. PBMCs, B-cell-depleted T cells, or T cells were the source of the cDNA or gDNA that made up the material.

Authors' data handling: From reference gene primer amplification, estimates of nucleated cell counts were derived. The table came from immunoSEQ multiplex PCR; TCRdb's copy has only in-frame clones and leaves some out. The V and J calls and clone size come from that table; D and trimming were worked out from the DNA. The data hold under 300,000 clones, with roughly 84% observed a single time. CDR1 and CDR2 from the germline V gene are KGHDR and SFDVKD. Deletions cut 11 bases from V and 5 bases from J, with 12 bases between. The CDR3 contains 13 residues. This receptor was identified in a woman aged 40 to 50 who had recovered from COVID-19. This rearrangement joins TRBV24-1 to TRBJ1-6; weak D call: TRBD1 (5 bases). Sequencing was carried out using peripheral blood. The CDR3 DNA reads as TGTGCCAGCCAACAGGTCGATAATTCACCCCTCCACTTT. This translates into CASQQVDNSPLHF.